Below are 29 T cell receptor beta chains sequenced from a single sample in a study of T cell responses to AZD1222 COVID-19 vaccine. TCRdb's copy holds only in-frame clones and misses some; the assay was immunoSEQ multiplex PCR. The repertoire holds over 95,000 clones, 90% to 95% seen once, with 10% to 15% in the top ten. This specimen consisted of peripheral blood, obtained on day 0 of AZD1222 vaccination. The receptor set was obtained from an adult in good health.

V is TRBV6-6 and J is TRBJ2-7, with D maybe TRBD2 (5 bases). CDR1 and CDR2 (germline): MNHNY, SVGAGI (reference sequence). Trimming stripped 4 bases from V and 2 bases from J, with 15 bases between. CDR3 length: 15 amino acids. The CDR3 region is CASSSRGSAAYEQYF. CDR3 in DNA: TGTGCCAGCAGTTCGCGTGGTAGCGCCGCCTACGAGCAGTACTTC.

The V and J genes are TRBV2 and TRBJ1-2; 8 bases align to TRBD1. The CDR3 length is 16 residues. From germline, CDR1 is SNHLY and CDR2 FYNNEI. Trimming at V came to 6 bases and at J to 4 bases, leaving 13 bases not matched to a gene. In DNA form, the CDR3 reads TGTGCCAGCAGGGGGCCAGGGGGCGCGGGAAGCTATGGCTACACCTTC. Amino acid sequence: CASRGPGGAGSYGYTF.

This sequence joins TRBV4-2 and TRBJ1-3, with 10 bases lining up with TRBD1. Germline V CDR1 and CDR2: LGHNA, YNFKEQ. The CDR3 contains 16 residues. V was clipped by 0 bases and J by 6 bases; unmatched bases: 5. This CDR3 is CASSQEVGTGANTIYF. For the CDR3, the DNA is TGTGCCAGCAGCCAAGAGGTTGGGACAGGGGCAAACACCATATATTTT.

The gene calls are TRBV10-3 and TRBJ2-7, with D perhaps assigned TRBD1 or TRBD2 (5 bases each). Deletions cut 0 bases from V and 5 bases from J, with 17 bases between. The CDR3 consists of 16 residues. Looked up from germline, CDR1 is ENHRY and CDR2 is SYGVKD. CDR3 nucleotide sequence: TGTGCCATCAGTGAGTCGATTGGCAGGGCGGGCGACGAGCAGTACTTC. It translates to CAISESIGRAGDEQYF.

The genes are TRBV6-2 or TRBV6-3 and TRBJ1-4; D is unresolved. CDR1 is MNHEY, CDR2 SVGEGT, per germline. The CDR3 is made up of 11 amino acids. The germline V and J ends were trimmed by 0 bases and 10 bases, with 3 bases remaining between them. CDR3 DNA: TGTGCCAGCAGTTACTCCCGAAAACTGTTTTTT. Translating it yields CASSYSRKLFF.

This clone has only one observation. The gene calls are TRBV27 and TRBJ2-6, with unresolved D. The germline V and J ends were trimmed by 6 bases and 0 bases, with 3 bases remaining between them. The CDR3 sequence is 13 residues long. Germline V gene lookup returns CDR1 MNHEY and CDR2 SMNVEV (reference sequence). The CDR3 spells CASRSSGANVLTF. The DNA of the CDR3 is TGTGCCAGCAGGAGCTCTGGGGCCAACGTCCTGACTTTC.

The count of this clone is one. The chain is built from TRBV4-2 and TRBJ1-2; D call uncertain. This CDR3 contains 15 residues. The V end lost 0 bases, the J end lost 4 bases, and 12 bases lay between the germline ends. Looked up from germline, CDR1 is LGHNA and CDR2 is YNFKEQ. CDR3 sequence (DNA): TGTGCCAGCAGCCAAGATCTAATGGGAGGCTATGGCTACACCTTC. Amino acids: CASSQDLMGGYGYTF.

This sequence joins TRBV10-3 and TRBJ2-7, with 7 positions matching TRBD2. Germline-derived CDR1 and CDR2 are ENHRY and SYGVKD. This CDR3 region has 13 residues. J was trimmed by 6 bases and V by 3 bases; bases with no gene match: 5. The CDR3 is CAISDRLAVEQYF. Here the CDR3 DNA reads TGTGCCATCAGTGACAGGCTAGCGGTCGAGCAGTACTTC.

The CDR3 protein is CASATRGHAFF. CDR3 coding DNA: TGTGCCAGCGCGACCAGGGGGCACGCTTTCTTT. This rearrangement joins TRBV12-3 or TRBV12-4 to TRBJ1-1; 8 positions match TRBD1. This CDR3 has 11 residues. J lost 11 bases, V lost 8 bases, and 7 bases had no gene match.

The rearrangement joins TRBV5-4 to TRBJ1-5, with 9 bases aligning to TRBD1. The V segment lost 2 bases and the J segment 5 bases; nucleotides outside the gene matches: 5. This CDR3 is 15 amino acids long. The germline CDR1 and CDR2 sequences are SGHNT and YYREEE (reference sequence). The CDR3 DNA is TGTGCCAGCAGCTTAGGACAGGGGCGAGATCAGCCCCAGCATTTT. This encodes CASSLGQGRDQPQHF.

The chain joins TRBV19 to TRBJ2-1; the D is unclear. The CDR3 runs to 15 residues. The V gene's germline CDR1 is LNHDA and CDR2 SQIVND (reference sequence). Deletions cut 3 bases from V and 5 bases from J, with 14 bases between. The CDR3 DNA is TGTGCCAGTAGTATCCTCGGGCAGGACCACAATGAGCAGTTCTTC. Encoded protein: CASSILGQDHNEQFF. The complete variable domain, with remaining parts taken from reference TRBV19 and TRBJ2-1, reads DGGITQSPKYLFRKEGQNVTLSCEQNLNHDAMYWYRQDPGQGLRLIYYSQIVNDFQKGDIAEGYSVSREKKESFPLTVTSAQKNPTAFYLCASSILGQDHNEQFFGPGTRLTVL.

The chain joins TRBV18 to TRBJ1-3; tentatively, D is TRBD1 (6 bases). Germline lookup yields CDR1 KGHSH and CDR2 LQKENI. The length of the CDR3 is 15 residues. The V gene lost 3 bases and the J gene lost 2 bases, with 11 bases spanning the gap. CDR3 loop: CASSPPRTAGNTIYF. The CDR3 DNA sequence: TGTGCCAGCTCACCCCCCCGGACAGCTGGAAACACCATATATTTT.

The V call is TRBV29-1, the J call TRBJ2-2; TRBD1 is a possible D gene (6 bases). The length of the CDR3 is 15 residues. Germline V CDR1 and CDR2: SQVTM, ANQGSEA. The V end lost 1 base, the J end lost 3 bases, and 12 bases lay between the germline ends. The CDR3 nucleotides are TGCAGCGTTGAAGTGGGCAGGGGCGACACCGGGGAGCTGTTTTTT. Translation gives CSVEVGRGDTGELFF.

This sequence joins TRBV5-4 and TRBJ2-6; tentative D call: TRBD2 (5 bases). This CDR3 is 18 amino acids long. The germline CDR1 and CDR2 sequences are SGHNT and YYREEE (reference sequence). Trimming took 5 bases from V and 2 from J, leaving 20 bases between them. This CDR3 reads CASRHAGMGTTGANVLTF. The CDR3, as DNA: TGTGCCAGCAGACATGCGGGTATGGGAACAACTGGGGCCAACGTCCTGACTTTC.

The chain uses TRBV11-2 and TRBJ1-6, with 9 bases matching TRBD1. The germline gives CDR1 SGHAT, CDR2 FQNNGV. Trimming removed 3 bases from V and 9 bases from J; junction bases left unmatched: 6. The CDR3 has 15 residues. The CDR3 is CASSFQTGGASPLHF. Written as DNA, the CDR3 is TGTGCCAGCAGCTTCCAAACAGGGGGCGCTTCACCCCTCCACTTT.

V is TRBV5-4 and J is TRBJ2-2; D remains unclear. There are 12 residues in the CDR3. CDR1 and CDR2 (germline): SGHNT, YYREEE (reference sequence). V gave up 0 bases and J gave up 7 bases, with 4 bases separating them. In DNA, the CDR3 is TGTGCCAGCAGCTTGGAGGGCGGGGAGCTGTTTTTT. Translation: CASSLEGGELFF.

The J gene is TRBJ2-7, the V gene TRBV5-6; D gene unclear. From germline, CDR1 is SGHDT and CDR2 YYEEEE. The V end was cut by 2 bases, the J end by 0 bases, with 12 bases between. The CDR3 sequence is 15 residues long. CDR3 nucleotide sequence: TGTGCCAGCAGCTTACCCTCTTTGTCCTCCTACGAGCAGTACTTC. Amino acid sequence: CASSLPSLSSYEQYF.

The V and J genes are TRBV27 and TRBJ1-6; D is perhaps TRBD1 (5 bases). Germline lookup yields CDR1 MNHEY and CDR2 SMNVEV (reference sequence). CDR3 length equals 16 residues. Between the trimmed V and J ends, which lost 4 bases and 6 bases, there was a span of 16 bases. The CDR3 loop reads CASSSSGTVLNSPLHF. The DNA for the CDR3 is TGTGCCAGCAGTTCTTCTGGGACGGTCCTTAATTCACCCCTCCACTTT.

This clone was observed a few times. The chain combines TRBV7-8 with TRBJ2-2; 7 positions agree with TRBD2. Germline V gives CDR1 SGHVS, CDR2 FQNEAQ. CDR3 size: 16 residues. J gave up 4 bases and V 5 bases, and 10 bases lay outside the gene matches. The CDR3 here is CASSQSKGGITGELFF. CDR3 in DNA: TGTGCCAGCAGCCAATCAAAGGGAGGGATCACCGGGGAGCTGTTTTTT.

The chain employs TRBV6-5 and TRBJ2-5; D gene uncertain. Between the trimmed V and J ends, which lost 7 bases and 4 bases, there was a span of 7 bases. The length of the CDR3 is 11 residues. Germline V gives CDR1 MNHEY, CDR2 SVGAGI. CDR3 nucleotide sequence: TGTGCCAGCATCCTGGCAGAGACCCAGTACTTC. This translates into CASILAETQYF.

The chain combines TRBV4-2 with TRBJ2-3; no firm D call. CDR3 length equals 13 residues. Germline V gene lookup returns CDR1 LGHNA and CDR2 YNFKEQ. Trimming pared 0 bases from V and 4 bases from J, leaving 5 bases between. The CDR3 loop is CASSQDAPDTQYF. CDR3 sequence (DNA): TGTGCCAGCAGCCAAGACGCGCCAGATACGCAGTATTTT.

J is TRBJ2-1 and V is TRBV3-1 (or the pseudogene TRBV3-2); no clear D. The CDR3 is 15 residues long. Between the trimmed V and J ends, which lost 0 bases and 6 bases, there was a span of 12 bases. Germline CDR1 is LGHDT and CDR2 is YNNKEL (reference sequence). Here the CDR3 reads CASSQDRALGNEQFF. The CDR3 DNA reads TGTGCCAGCAGCCAAGATAGGGCGCTAGGCAATGAGCAGTTCTTC.

Details on this clone: The same CDR3 is also encoded by other DNA sequences in this sample. The V call is TRBV7-2, the J call TRBJ2-7; D may match TRBD1 or TRBD2 (5 bases each). Germline V gene sequence: CDR1 SGHTA, CDR2 FQGNSA. The V gene lost 3 bases and the J gene lost 0 bases, with 12 bases spanning the gap. The CDR3 spans 15 residues. The CDR3 coding sequence is TGTGCCAGCAGCTTCTCCGGGACGGGCTCCTACGAGCAGTACTTC. Encoded protein: CASSFSGTGSYEQYF.

The V call is TRBV10-2, the J call TRBJ1-5; D is unclear. Trimming left V 2 bases short and J 7 bases short, with 15 bases between. This CDR3 comprises 15 residues. Germline V gene sequence: CDR1 WSHSY, CDR2 SAAADI. In nucleotides, the CDR3 is TGCGCCAGCAGTGAGAGGACCCCGGAGGGACAGCCCCAGCATTTT. Amino acids: CASSERTPEGQPQHF.

This chain uses TRBV6-2 or TRBV6-3 with TRBJ2-1; D is ambiguous. Germline values: CDR1 MNHEY, CDR2 SVGEGT. Deletions cut 0 bases from V and 10 bases from J, with 16 bases between. This CDR3 has 15 residues. In DNA, the CDR3 is TGTGCCAGCAGTTACTCGATGGTTCGGACCTTGGAGCAGTTCTTC. Translation: CASSYSMVRTLEQFF.

The chain uses TRBV2 and TRBJ1-1; 10 positions agree with TRBD1. The germline gives CDR1 SNHLY, CDR2 FYNNEI. The CDR3 consists of 14 residues. V lost 7 bases, J lost 3 bases, and 5 bases stayed unmatched. This chain's CDR3 is CASTLDRGDTEAFF. The CDR3 coding sequence is TGTGCCAGCACTCTGGACAGGGGGGACACTGAAGCTTTCTTT.

The chain carries TRBV29-1 and TRBJ2-3; 7 bases are shared with TRBD1. Losses at the gene ends were 8 bases for V and 6 bases for J; bases not matched to a gene: 11. The CDR3 consists of 13 residues. Germline V gives CDR1 SQVTM, CDR2 ANQGSEA. The CDR3 spells CSLKETGLDTQYF. Here the CDR3 DNA reads TGCAGCCTCAAGGAGACAGGGTTGGATACGCAGTATTTT.

This sequence joins TRBV12-3 or TRBV12-4 and TRBJ1-1, with a possible D match to TRBD1 (6 bases). The CDR3 length is 13 residues. Trimming removed 7 bases from V and 10 bases from J, with 19 bases in between. CDR3 region: CASTQDLTGRAFF. The CDR3, as DNA: TGTGCCAGCACGCAAGACCTGACAGGCCGAGCTTTCTTT.

V gene TRBV12-3 or TRBV12-4 combines with J gene TRBJ2-2; tentative D call: TRBD1 (6 bases). The V end lost 8 bases, the J end lost 6 bases, and 13 bases lay between the germline ends. The length of the CDR3 is 13 residues. CDR3 region: CASRQEEAGELFF. For the CDR3, the DNA is TGTGCCAGCCGACAGGAGGAGGCCGGGGAGCTGTTTTTT.